Listed below are T cell receptor beta chains from one sample, sequenced in a study of cytomegalovirus exposure and HLA in healthy donors. Generated by immunoSEQ multiplex PCR, the TCRdb table keeps only in-frame clones and is missing some. Its clone listing holds 65,000 to 90,000 clones. Input material: PBMCs. These receptors came from a female donor in good health and CMV-seropositive. Each CDR3 is given with its conserved first and last residue.

>TRBJ2-2|TRBV10-3
CAISRLAGDTGELFF
>TRBJ1-2|TRBV19
CASSLSTAPSNYGYTF
>TRBJ2-3|TRBV6-4
CASSDSTSGGPDTQYF
>TRBJ2-1|TRBV28
CASGVDEQFF
>TRBJ2-7|TRBV30
CAWSAGVTYEQYF
>TRBJ1-4|TRBV30
CAWSVTGREKLFF
>TRBJ1-1|TRBV7-2
CASTPVLGQGGEAFF
>TRBJ2-7|TRBV27
CASSFSGSVHEQYF
>TRBJ1-2|TRBV29-1
CSVDQGVYGYTF
>TRBJ2-3|TRBV2
CAGAAGLFATDTQYF
>TRBJ1-2|TRBV30
CAFTGAYGYTF
>TRBJ2-3|TRBV28
CASSLGAGTGDTQYF
>TRBJ2-5|TRBV19
CASSQGAQETQYF
>TRBJ2-7|TRBV18
CASSPSGGGAGEQYF
>TRBJ2-7|TRBV28
CASSGTGWEQYF
>TRBJ1-2|TRBV5-1
CASSLERGGSGYTF
>.|TRBV7-2
CASSLGSSGRTYEQYF
>TRBJ1-2|TRBV4-3
CASSQNIVGGGYTF
>TRBJ2-7|TRBV29-1
CSVTVSDAYEQYF
>TRBJ2-7|TRBV7-9
CASSFSPFYEQYF
>TRBJ1-5|TRBV9
CASSEAVNEPQHF
>TRBJ2-1|TRBV5-6
CASSPGLAGRAKYNEQFF
>TRBJ1-5|TRBV28
CASRGSNQPQHF
>TRBJ2-1|TRBV4-3
CASSQGGGAREQFF
>TRBJ2-7|TRBV18
CASSRIGTSDYEQYF
>TRBJ2-3|TRBV14
CASSPGQFTDTQYF
>TRBJ2-7|TRBV28
CANQAGGDSEQYF
>TRBJ2-7|TRBV9
CASSDGTSPYEQYF
>TRBJ1-6|TRBV11-2
CASSMERLDSPLHF
>TRBJ2-6|TRBV6-1
CASSGGDSGANVLTF
>TRBJ1-1|TRBV29-1
CSVEGPGQLYTEAFF
>TRBJ2-7|TRBV5-6
CASSLGQPAYEQYF
>TRBJ1-2|TRBV5-4
CASSLGQFRNNYGYTF
>TRBJ2-1|TRBV6-5
CASSKGTSGANEQFF
>TRBJ1-3|TRBV5-1
CASTATGNTIYF
>TRBJ1-2|TRBV30
CAWRRGSAVYGYTF
>TRBJ2-6|TRBV19
CASTGTVQHSGANVLTF
>TRBJ2-7|TRBV6-1
CASSEALRQGDYEQYF
>TRBJ1-2|TRBV5-1
CASSLTGAFYGYTF
>TRBJ1-6|TRBV14
CASSRGDNSPLHF
>TRBJ1-5|TRBV7-2
CASSPAEGQNQPQHF
>TRBJ2-3|TRBV6-5
CASSYFGGATDTQYF
>TRBJ1-2|TRBV6-5
CASSSEPRSNGYTF
>TRBJ2-2|TRBV28
CASSFLGLNTGELFF
>TRBJ2-2|TRBV7-8
CASSGTSGVNTGELFF